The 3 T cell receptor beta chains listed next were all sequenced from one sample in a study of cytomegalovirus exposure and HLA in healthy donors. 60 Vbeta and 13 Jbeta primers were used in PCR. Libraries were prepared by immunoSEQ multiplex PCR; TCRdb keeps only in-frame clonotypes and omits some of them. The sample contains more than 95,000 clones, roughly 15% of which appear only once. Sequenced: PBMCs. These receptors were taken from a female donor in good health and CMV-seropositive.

As DNA, the CDR3 is TGTGCCTCAGGGGGACCGTATTACAATGAGCAGTTCTTC. Its protein product is CASGGPYYNEQFF. The V gene is TRBV19, the J gene TRBJ2-1, with 7 positions matching TRBD1. CDR1 and CDR2 from the germline V gene are LNHDA and SQIVND (reference sequence). V shed 11 bases, J shed 4 bases, and the junction held 8 bases outside the gene matches. This CDR3 contains 13 residues.

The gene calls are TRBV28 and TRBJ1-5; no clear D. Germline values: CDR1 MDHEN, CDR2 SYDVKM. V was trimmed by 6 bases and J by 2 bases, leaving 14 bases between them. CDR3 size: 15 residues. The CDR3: CASSRGRVGNQPQHF. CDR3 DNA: TGTGCCAGCAGCCGCGGGCGGGTCGGCAATCAGCCCCAGCATTTT.

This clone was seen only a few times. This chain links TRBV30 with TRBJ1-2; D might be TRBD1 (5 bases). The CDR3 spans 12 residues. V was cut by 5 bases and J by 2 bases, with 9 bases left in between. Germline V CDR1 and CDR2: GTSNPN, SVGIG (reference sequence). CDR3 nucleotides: TGTGCCTGGGACGGGGGGAACTATGGCTACACCTTC. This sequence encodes CAWDGGNYGYTF.